Following are 19 T cell receptor beta chains from one sample sequenced in a study of cytomegalovirus exposure and HLA in healthy donors. PCR used 60 Vbeta primers and 13 Jbeta primers. TCRdb's copy holds only in-frame clones and misses some; the assay was immunoSEQ multiplex PCR. The sample lists roughly 130,000 clones; about 74% were seen once. The sample taken for sequencing was PBMCs. These receptors came from a woman aged 45-59 years in good health and CMV-seropositive.

On this clone itself: At one of its ends the junction is not consistent with the germline gene, which may arise from a read error. The chain carries TRBV7-9 and TRBJ1-1; D may be TRBD1 (5 bases). This CDR3 is 13 amino acids long. Germline assignment: CDR1 SEHNR and CDR2 FQNEAQ (reference sequence). CDR3 sequence: CSSRNRQITEAFF. CDR3 nucleotide sequence: TGTTCCAGCAGAAACAGACAGATCACTGAAGCTTTCTTT. The full variable domain, in which reference TRBV7-9 and TRBJ1-1 provide the parts outside the CDR3, is DTGVSQNPRHKITKRGQNVTFRCDPISEHNRLYWYRQTLGQGPEFLTYFQNEAQLEKSRLLSDRFSAERPKGSFSTLEIQRTEQGDSAMYLCSSRNRQITEAFFGQGTRLTVV.

This clone was observed a single time. This chain uses TRBV7-9 with TRBJ2-5; D not certain. The CDR3 sequence is 14 residues long. V lost 1 base and J 1 base, leaving 7 bases between the germline ends. The germline CDR1 and CDR2 sequences are SEHNR and FQNEAQ (reference sequence). CDR3: CASSLVASQETQYF. As DNA, the CDR3 is TGTGCCAGCAGCTTAGTGGCCAGCCAAGAGACCCAGTACTTC.

Remarks on this clone: The sample carries other DNA sequences with the same CDR3. The rearrangement joins TRBV29-1 to TRBJ2-2; 8 positions match TRBD1. The CDR3 extends over 15 amino acids. Germline CDR1 reads SQVTM; CDR2 reads ANQGSEA. Trimming cost V 3 bases and J 0 bases; bases outside gene matches: 3. The CDR3 DNA reads TGCAGCGTTGACCCAGGGGGCGCGAACACCGGGGAGCTGTTTTTT. Encoded protein: CSVDPGGANTGELFF.

This rearrangement joins TRBV19 to TRBJ1-5, with 7 positions matching TRBD1. Germline values: CDR1 LNHDA, CDR2 SQIVND (reference sequence). The CDR3 is made up of 14 amino acids. V was clipped by 5 bases and J by 7 bases; unmatched bases: 8. The DNA for the CDR3 is TGTGCCAGTAGTGACTCACAGGGGTTCCAGCCCCAGCATTTT. Translating gives CASSDSQGFQPQHF.

The chain joins TRBV7-9 to TRBJ1-4, with D possibly being TRBD1 (6 bases). Deletions cut 6 bases from V and 0 bases from J, with 8 bases between. The CDR3 is made up of 14 amino acids. Germline CDR1 reads SEHNR; CDR2 reads FQNEAQ (reference sequence). The CDR3 is CASSRTATNEKLFF. CDR3 coding DNA: TGTGCCAGCAGTCGGACAGCAACTAATGAAAAACTGTTTTTT.

This clone was recorded only once. This sequence joins TRBV25-1 and TRBJ1-4, with 8 positions matching TRBD1. The J segment lost 8 bases and the V segment lost 0 bases, leaving 5 bases of the junction unmatched. This CDR3 contains 15 residues. Germline V gene sequence: CDR1 MGHDK, CDR2 SYGVNS. CDR3 nucleotides: TGTGCCAGCAGTGAATATATGGGACAGGACGAAAAACTGTTTTTT. This gives the protein CASSEYMGQDEKLFF.

This clone was counted only a few times. CDR3 loop: CASSPPGQGRETQYF. The CDR3 region has the DNA TGTGCCAGCTCACCACCGGGACAGGGCCGGGAGACCCAGTACTTC. V is TRBV18 and J is TRBJ2-5; 9 bases line up with TRBD1. In germline, CDR1 is KGHSH, CDR2 LQKENI. This CDR3 is built from 15 residues. The trim removed 0 bases at V and 5 bases at J, leaving 4 bases unmatched.

This chain uses TRBV4-1 with TRBJ1-1, with a possible D match to TRBD1 (6 bases). Trimming took 0 bases from V and 6 from J, leaving 14 bases between them. The CDR3 loop spans 15 amino acids. Germline CDR1 reads MGHRA; CDR2 reads YSYEKL. CDR3 bases: TGCGCCAGCAGCCAAGAACCTACAGGGCCCGCTGAAGCTTTCTTT. Amino acid sequence: CASSQEPTGPAEAFF.

This clone was seen once. The rearrangement joins TRBV2 to TRBJ1-6; tentative D call: TRBD1 (6 bases). Trimming took off 9 bases at V and 7 bases at J, with 13 bases between the two ends. From germline, CDR1 is SNHLY and CDR2 FYNNEI. CDR3 size: 13 residues. DNA for the CDR3: TGTGCCAGAGGCGGACAGAGGAATTCACCCCTCCACTTT. Protein sequence: CARGGQRNSPLHF.

This clone was picked up a small number of times. The J gene is TRBJ2-5, the V gene TRBV2; TRBD2 is a possible D gene (6 bases). V gave up 6 bases and J gave up 10 bases, with 18 bases separating them. Per the germline V gene, CDR1 is SNHLY and CDR2 is FYNNEI. The CDR3 has 13 amino acids. DNA for the CDR3: TGTGCCAGCAGGCCGGGACTCCTAAATGACCAGTACTTC. Translating it yields CASRPGLLNDQYF.

The CDR3 loop is CATSRDRGPEQYF. In DNA, the CDR3 is TGTGCCACCAGCAGGGACAGGGGACCCGAGCAGTACTTC. The chain has TRBV15 and TRBJ2-7, with 9 nucleotides matching TRBD1. Germline values: CDR1 LNHNV, CDR2 YYDKDF (reference sequence). The CDR3 runs 13 residues. Trimming at V came to 3 bases and at J to 6 bases, leaving 3 bases not matched to a gene.

This clone showed up just a few times. CDR3 sequence (DNA): TGTGCCAGCAGTTTAGGGACAGCGCGGAATCAGCCCCAGCATTTT. Amino acid sequence: CASSLGTARNQPQHF. This chain joins TRBV27 and TRBJ1-5; 7 bases fit TRBD1. There are 15 residues in the CDR3. J lost 4 bases, V lost 2 bases, and 5 bases had no gene match. CDR1 and CDR2 (germline): MNHEY, SMNVEV (reference sequence).

V and J are TRBV5-1 and TRBJ2-5; a possible D gene is TRBD2 (5 bases). Trimming shortened V by 0 bases and J by 4 bases, and 13 bases separated the two germline ends. The CDR3 consists of 15 residues. In germline, CDR1 is SGHRS, CDR2 YFSETQ. CDR3 in DNA: TGCGCCAGCAGCTTGGGGGCCGGCGGGCCAGAGACCCAGTACTTC. It translates to CASSLGAGGPETQYF. The whole variable domain, filled in from reference TRBV5-1 and TRBJ2-5, reads KAGVTQTPRYLIKTRGQQVTLSCSPISGHRSVSWYQQTPGQGLQFLFEYFSETQRNKGNFPGRFSGRQFSNSRSEMNVSTLELGDSALYLCASSLGAGGPETQYFGPGTRLLVL.

The sample holds a few counts of this clone. The J gene is TRBJ1-1, the V gene TRBV6-4; D is perhaps TRBD1 (6 bases). From germline, CDR1 is MRHNA and CDR2 SNTAGT. The CDR3 consists of 13 residues. The V end lost 6 bases, the J end lost 4 bases, and 12 bases lay between the germline ends. CDR3 sequence (DNA): TGTGCCAGCAGCCAGGGGTGGGGCACTGAAGCTTTCTTT. Protein sequence: CASSQGWGTEAFF.

In its sample, this clone was seen a few times. The chain is built from TRBV7-9 and TRBJ2-1; TRBD1 matches at 7 bases. V was pared by 5 bases and J by 6 bases, with 10 bases of the junction left unmatched. CDR3 length: 15 residues. Germline V lookup: CDR1 SEHNR, CDR2 FQNEAQ (reference sequence). The CDR3 sequence is CASSPRQGRGNEQFF. CDR3 DNA: TGTGCCAGCAGCCCTCGACAGGGACGGGGCAATGAGCAGTTCTTC.

The chain couples TRBV7-6 to TRBJ2-1; 11 nucleotides align to TRBD1. The CDR3 is 14 residues long. Germline V gene lookup returns CDR1 SGHVS and CDR2 FNYEAQ. Losses at the gene ends were 3 bases for V and 8 bases for J; bases not matched to a gene: 3. CDR3 sequence: CASSFGQGAYEQFF. The CDR3, as DNA: TGTGCCAGCAGCTTCGGACAGGGGGCCTATGAGCAGTTCTTC.

The J gene is TRBJ1-5, the V gene TRBV7-9; the D gene is possibly TRBD1 (6 bases). V was clipped by 4 bases and J by 5 bases, with 15 bases between them. Germline loops: CDR1 SEHNR, CDR2 FQNEAQ (reference sequence). This CDR3 has 15 residues. The CDR3 protein is CASSSLGAWDQPQHF. The DNA of the CDR3 is TGTGCCAGCAGCTCTCTGGGGGCTTGGGATCAGCCCCAGCATTTT.

The chain combines TRBV5-6 with TRBJ1-2; perhaps TRBD1 as D (5 bases). Germline assignment: CDR1 SGHDT and CDR2 YYEEEE. The CDR3 has 13 residues. Trimming left V 1 base short and J 3 bases short, with 7 bases between. The CDR3 region is CASSLWGDYGYTF. CDR3 DNA: TGTGCCAGCAGCTTGTGGGGGGACTATGGCTACACCTTC.

This clone was seen a single time. The V call is TRBV6-1, the J call TRBJ1-2, with D possibly being TRBD1 (5 bases). The CDR3 is made up of 13 amino acids. From germline, CDR1 is MNHNS and CDR2 SASEGT. With 7 bases removed from V and 5 bases from J, the gap between germline ends came to 14 bases. CDR3 in amino acids: CASTGGGGYGYTF. For the CDR3, the DNA is TGTGCCAGCACCGGGGGGGGTGGGTATGGCTACACCTTC.